This T cell receptor (beta chain) was identified in a study of blood T cell repertoires in COVID-19. While infection was still active, Seattle patients were enrolled and then followed longitudinally. To note about this clone: The sample contains more than one DNA sequence encoding this CDR3.

The CDR3 is made up of 15 amino acids. The ends were cut back, 0 bases at V and 4 bases at J, with 11 bases in the middle. Looked up from germline, CDR1 is SGDLS and CDR2 is YYNGEE. Original processing notes: Estimation of nucleated cell counts was performed using reference gene primer amplification. Generated by immunoSEQ multiplex PCR, the TCRdb table keeps only in-frame clones and is missing some. That table gives V, J and clone size, and the DNA gave D and trimming. The sample carries approximately 210,000 clones, about nine tenths recorded once. This chain uses TRBV9 with TRBJ2-1; D might be TRBD2 (6 bases). Sequencing used peripheral blood. The TCR was taken from a man aged 50 or older with COVID-19, enrolled during active disease. The CDR3 protein is CASSVAGAPYNEQFF. The CDR3, as DNA: TGTGCCAGCAGCGTAGCGGGAGCGCCGTACAATGAGCAGTTCTTC.